This paragraph covers one T cell receptor (beta chain) sequence. With 60 Vbeta and 13 Jbeta primers, the PCR was carried out. Clones were sequenced by immunoSEQ multiplex PCR, and TCRdb holds only the in-frame ones, with some missing. The sample lists about 160,000 clones; roughly 83% were seen once. This specimen belongs to a study of cytomegalovirus exposure and HLA in healthy donors. Per the germline V gene, CDR1 is MDHEN and CDR2 is SYDVKM. This CDR3 comprises 14 residues. Deletions cut 7 bases from V and 6 bases from J, with 16 bases between. The chain recombines TRBV28 with TRBJ1-5; weak D call: TRBD1 (6 bases). Sequencing was done on a sample of PBMCs. The receptor comes from a man aged 25-40 years in good health and CMV-seronegative. The DNA for the CDR3 is TGTGCCAGCACCTTCGGGGGGGGGCCTCAGCCCCAGCATTTT. Amino acids: CASTFGGGPQPQHF.